The sequence of this TCR beta chain was determined in a study of blood T cell repertoires in COVID-19. Profiled with immunoSEQ multiplex PCR; TCRdb holds only in-frame clones, not every one. The profile shows approximately 200,000 clones, about 90% of them singletons. Specimen: peripheral blood. The sequence was obtained from a man aged 40-49 years with active or convalescent COVID-19.

This CDR3 is CASSFQGLESYGYTF. As DNA, the CDR3 is TGTGCCAGCAGCTTTCAGGGTTTAGAAAGTTATGGCTACACCTTC. The chain couples TRBV7-9 to TRBJ1-2, with a possible D match to TRBD1 (5 bases). From germline, CDR1 is SEHNR and CDR2 FQNEAQ (reference sequence). CDR3 size: 15 residues. The V end lost 3 bases, the J end lost 5 bases, and 16 bases lay between the germline ends.